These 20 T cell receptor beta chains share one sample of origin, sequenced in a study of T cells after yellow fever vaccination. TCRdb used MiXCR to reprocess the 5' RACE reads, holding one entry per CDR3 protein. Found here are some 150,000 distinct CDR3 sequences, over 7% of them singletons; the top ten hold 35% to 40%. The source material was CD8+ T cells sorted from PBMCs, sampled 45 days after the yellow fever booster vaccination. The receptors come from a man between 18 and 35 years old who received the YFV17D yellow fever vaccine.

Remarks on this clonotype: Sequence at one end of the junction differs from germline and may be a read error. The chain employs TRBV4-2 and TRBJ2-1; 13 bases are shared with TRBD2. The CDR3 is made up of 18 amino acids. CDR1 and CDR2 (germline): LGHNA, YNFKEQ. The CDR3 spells CAISQDILAGGLNREQFF. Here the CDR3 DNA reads TGTGCCATCAGCCAAGATATACTAGCGGGGGGGCTTAACAGGGAGCAGTTCTTC.

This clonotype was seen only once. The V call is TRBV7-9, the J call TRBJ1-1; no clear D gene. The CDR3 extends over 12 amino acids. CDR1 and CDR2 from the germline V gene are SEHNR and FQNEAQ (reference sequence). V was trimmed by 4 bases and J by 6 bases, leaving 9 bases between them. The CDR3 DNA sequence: TGTGCCAGCAGCTCAGAGGTCCCTGAAGCTTTCTTT. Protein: CASSSEVPEAFF.

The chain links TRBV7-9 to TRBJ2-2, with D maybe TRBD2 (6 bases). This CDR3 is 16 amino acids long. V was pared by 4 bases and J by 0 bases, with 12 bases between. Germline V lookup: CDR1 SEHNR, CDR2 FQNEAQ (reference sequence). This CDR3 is CASSYEGRPNTGELFF. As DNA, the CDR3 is TGTGCCAGCAGCTACGAGGGGAGGCCGAACACCGGGGAGCTGTTTTTT.

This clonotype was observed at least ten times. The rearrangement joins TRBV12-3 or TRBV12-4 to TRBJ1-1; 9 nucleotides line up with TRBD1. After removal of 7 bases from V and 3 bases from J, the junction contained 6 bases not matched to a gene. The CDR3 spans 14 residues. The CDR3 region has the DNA TGTGCCAGCAATGACCGGGACAGGGACACTGAAGCTTTCTTT. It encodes CASNDRDRDTEAFF.

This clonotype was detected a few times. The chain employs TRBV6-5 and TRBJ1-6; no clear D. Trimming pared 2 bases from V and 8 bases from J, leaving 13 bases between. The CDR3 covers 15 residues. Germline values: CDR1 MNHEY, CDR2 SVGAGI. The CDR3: CASSYSAAHYSPLHF. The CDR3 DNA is TGTGCCAGCAGTTACAGCGCCGCTCACTATTCACCCCTCCACTTT.

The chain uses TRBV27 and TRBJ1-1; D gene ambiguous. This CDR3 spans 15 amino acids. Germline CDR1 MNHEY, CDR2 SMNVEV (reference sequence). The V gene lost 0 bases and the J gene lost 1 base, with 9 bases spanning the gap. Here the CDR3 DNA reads TGTGCCAGCAGTTTATCCCGGACGGGGAACACTGAAGCTTTCTTT. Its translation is CASSLSRTGNTEAFF.

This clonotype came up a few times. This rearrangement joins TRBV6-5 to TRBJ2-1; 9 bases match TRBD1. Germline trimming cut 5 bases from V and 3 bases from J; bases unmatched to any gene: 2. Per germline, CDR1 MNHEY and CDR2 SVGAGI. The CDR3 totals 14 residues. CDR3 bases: TGTGCCAGCAGTCGACAGGGGGTCTACAATGAGCAGTTCTTC. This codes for CASSRQGVYNEQFF.

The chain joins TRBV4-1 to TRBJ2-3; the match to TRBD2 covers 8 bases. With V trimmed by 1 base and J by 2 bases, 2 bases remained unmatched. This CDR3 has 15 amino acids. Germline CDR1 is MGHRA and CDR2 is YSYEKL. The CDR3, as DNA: TGCGCCAGCAGCCAAGTTAGCGGGGACACAGATACGCAGTATTTT. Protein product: CASSQVSGDTDTQYF.

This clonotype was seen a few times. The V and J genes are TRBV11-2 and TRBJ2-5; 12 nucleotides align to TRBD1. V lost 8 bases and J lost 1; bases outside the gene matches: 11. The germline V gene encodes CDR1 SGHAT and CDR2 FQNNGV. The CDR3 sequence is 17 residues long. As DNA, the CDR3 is TGTGCCAGCCGGGACAGGGGGCCACTAAACCTCCAAGAGACCCAGTACTTC. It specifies CASRDRGPLNLQETQYF. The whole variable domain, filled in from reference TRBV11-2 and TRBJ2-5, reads EAGVAQSPRYKIIEKRQSVAFWCNPISGHATLYWYQQILGQGPKLLIQFQNNGVVDDSQLPKDRFSAERLKGVDSTLKIQPAKLEDSAVYLCASRDRGPLNLQETQYFGPGTRLLVL.

The CDR3 loop reads CSPCRCRGHGNQPQHF. For the CDR3, the DNA is TGCAGCCCTTGCCGTTGTAGGGGACACGGCAATCAGCCCCAGCATTTT. This rearrangement joins TRBV29-1 to TRBJ1-5; D is perhaps TRBD1 (6 bases). CDR3 size: 16 residues. Trimming took 8 bases from V and 2 from J, leaving 22 bases between them. Germline V gene lookup returns CDR1 SQVTM and CDR2 ANQGSEA.

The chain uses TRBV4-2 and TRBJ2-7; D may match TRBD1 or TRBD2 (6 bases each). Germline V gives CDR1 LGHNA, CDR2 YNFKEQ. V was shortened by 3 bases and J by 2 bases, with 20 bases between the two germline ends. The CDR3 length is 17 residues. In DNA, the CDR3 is TGTGCCAGCAGCCAGGAAGGATGGGGGGCTCCCGCCTACGAGCAGTACTTC. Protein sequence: CASSQEGWGAPAYEQYF.

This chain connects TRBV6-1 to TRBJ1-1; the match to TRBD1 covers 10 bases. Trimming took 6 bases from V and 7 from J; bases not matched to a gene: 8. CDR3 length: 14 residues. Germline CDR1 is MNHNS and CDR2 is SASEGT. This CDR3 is CASREWGQGNEAFF. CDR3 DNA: TGTGCCAGCAGAGAATGGGGACAGGGGAATGAAGCTTTCTTT.

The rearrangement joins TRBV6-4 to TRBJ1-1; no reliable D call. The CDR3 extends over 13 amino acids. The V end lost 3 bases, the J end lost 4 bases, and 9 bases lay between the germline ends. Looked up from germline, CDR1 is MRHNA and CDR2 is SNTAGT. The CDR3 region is CASSEHPSTEAFF. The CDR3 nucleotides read TGTGCCAGCAGTGAACATCCCAGCACTGAAGCTTTCTTT.

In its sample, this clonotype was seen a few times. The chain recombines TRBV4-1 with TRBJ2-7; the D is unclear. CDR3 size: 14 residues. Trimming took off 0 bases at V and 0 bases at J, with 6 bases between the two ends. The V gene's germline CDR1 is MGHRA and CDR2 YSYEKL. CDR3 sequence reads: CASSQDWFSYEQYV. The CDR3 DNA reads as TGCGCCAGCAGCCAAGATTGGTTCTCCTACGAGCAGTACGTC.

CDR3 DNA sequence: TGTGCCATCAGGGACGGGAACTCCTACGAGCAGTACTTC. Encoded protein: CAIRDGNSYEQYF. The J gene is TRBJ2-7, the V gene TRBV10-3, with D possibly matching TRBD2 (5 bases). Germline V CDR1 and CDR2: ENHRY, SYGVKD. This CDR3 has 13 residues. Trimming took 6 bases from V and 0 from J, leaving 9 bases between them.

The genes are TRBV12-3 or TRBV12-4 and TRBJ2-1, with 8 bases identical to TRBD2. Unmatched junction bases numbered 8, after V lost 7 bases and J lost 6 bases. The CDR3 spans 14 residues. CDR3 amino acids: CASKIGTRGNEQFF. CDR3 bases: TGTGCCAGCAAGATCGGGACTAGGGGCAATGAGCAGTTCTTC.

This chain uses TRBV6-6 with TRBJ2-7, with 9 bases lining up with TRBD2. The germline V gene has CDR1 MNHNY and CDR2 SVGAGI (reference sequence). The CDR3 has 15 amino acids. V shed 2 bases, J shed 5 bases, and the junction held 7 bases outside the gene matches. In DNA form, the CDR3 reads TGTGCCAGCAGTTACAGCGGGGGGCGCGGCGACGAGCAGTACTTC. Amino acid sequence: CASSYSGGRGDEQYF.

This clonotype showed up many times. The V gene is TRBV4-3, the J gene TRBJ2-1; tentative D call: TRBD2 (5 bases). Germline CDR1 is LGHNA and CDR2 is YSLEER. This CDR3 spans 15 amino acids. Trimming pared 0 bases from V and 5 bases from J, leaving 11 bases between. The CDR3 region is CASSQDLLGHNEQFF. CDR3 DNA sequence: TGCGCCAGCAGCCAAGATCTACTAGGCCACAATGAGCAGTTCTTC.

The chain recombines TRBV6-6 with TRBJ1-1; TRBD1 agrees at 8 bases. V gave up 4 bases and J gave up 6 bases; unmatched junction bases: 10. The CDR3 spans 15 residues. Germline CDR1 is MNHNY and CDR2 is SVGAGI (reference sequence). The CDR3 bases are TGTGCCAGCAGTTCCGGGCAGGGGGCGCAGGCTGAAGCTTTCTTT. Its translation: CASSSGQGAQAEAFF.

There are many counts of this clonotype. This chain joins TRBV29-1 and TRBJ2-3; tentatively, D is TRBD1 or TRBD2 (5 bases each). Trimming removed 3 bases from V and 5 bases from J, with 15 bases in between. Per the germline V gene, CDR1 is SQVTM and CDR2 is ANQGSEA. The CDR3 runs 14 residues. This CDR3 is CSVEAQARGDTQYF. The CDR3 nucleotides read TGCAGCGTTGAGGCACAGGCCCGGGGAGATACGCAGTATTTT.